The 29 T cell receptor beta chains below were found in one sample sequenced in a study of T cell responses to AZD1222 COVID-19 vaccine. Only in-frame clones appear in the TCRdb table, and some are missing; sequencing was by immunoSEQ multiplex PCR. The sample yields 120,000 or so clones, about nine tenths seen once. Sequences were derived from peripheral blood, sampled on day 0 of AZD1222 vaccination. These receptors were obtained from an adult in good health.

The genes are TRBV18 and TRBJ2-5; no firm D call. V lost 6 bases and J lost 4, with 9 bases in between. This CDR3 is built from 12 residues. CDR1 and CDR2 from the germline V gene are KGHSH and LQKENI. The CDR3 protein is CASSPVGETQYF. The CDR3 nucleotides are TGTGCCAGCTCCCCCGTGGGAGAGACCCAGTACTTC.

The CDR3 is CASSLSAYDTGELFF. CDR3 bases: TGCGCCAGCAGCTTGTCAGCTTATGACACCGGGGAGCTGTTTTTT. The chain couples TRBV5-1 to TRBJ2-2; D unclear. V lost 1 base and J lost 3, with 10 bases in between. This CDR3 is built from 15 residues. Germline CDR1 is SGHRS and CDR2 is YFSETQ.

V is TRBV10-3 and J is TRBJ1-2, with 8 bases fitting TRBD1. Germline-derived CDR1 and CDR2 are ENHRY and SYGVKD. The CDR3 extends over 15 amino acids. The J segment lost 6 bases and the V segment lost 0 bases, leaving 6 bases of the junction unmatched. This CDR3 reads CAISESRDRRHGYTF. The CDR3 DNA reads TGTGCCATCAGTGAGTCGCGGGACAGGAGGCATGGCTACACCTTC.

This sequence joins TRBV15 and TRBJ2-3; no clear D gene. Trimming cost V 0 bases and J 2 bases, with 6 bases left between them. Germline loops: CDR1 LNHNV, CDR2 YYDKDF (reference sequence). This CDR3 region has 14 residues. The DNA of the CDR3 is TGTGCCACCAGCAGAGACTGGTCCACAGATACGCAGTATTTT. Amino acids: CATSRDWSTDTQYF.

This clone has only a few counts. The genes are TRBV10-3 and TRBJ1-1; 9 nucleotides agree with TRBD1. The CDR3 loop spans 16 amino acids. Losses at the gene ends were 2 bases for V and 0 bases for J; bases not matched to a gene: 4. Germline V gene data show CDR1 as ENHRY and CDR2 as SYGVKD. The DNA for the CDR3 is TGTGCCATCAGTGAGGGACAGGGGTCCTTGAACACTGAAGCTTTCTTT. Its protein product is CAISEGQGSLNTEAFF.

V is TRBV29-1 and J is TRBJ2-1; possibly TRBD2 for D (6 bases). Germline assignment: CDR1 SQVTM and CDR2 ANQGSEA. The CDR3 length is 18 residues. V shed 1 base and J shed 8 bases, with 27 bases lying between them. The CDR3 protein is CSVEAGGEPGRLRDEQFF. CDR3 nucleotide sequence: TGCAGCGTTGAAGCTGGAGGGGAGCCGGGCCGTCTGAGGGATGAGCAGTTCTTC.

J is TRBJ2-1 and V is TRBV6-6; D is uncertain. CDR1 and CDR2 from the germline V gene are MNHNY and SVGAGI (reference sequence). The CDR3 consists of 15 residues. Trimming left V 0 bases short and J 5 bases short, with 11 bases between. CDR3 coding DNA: TGTGCCAGCAGTTACTCGATTCGGTCTCACAATGAGCAGTTCTTC. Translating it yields CASSYSIRSHNEQFF.

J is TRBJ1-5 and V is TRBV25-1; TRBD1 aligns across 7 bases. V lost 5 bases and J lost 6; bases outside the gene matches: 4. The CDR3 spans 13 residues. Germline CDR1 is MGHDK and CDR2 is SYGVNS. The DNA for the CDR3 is TGTGCCAGCAGTATACAGGGGAGTCAGCCCCAGCATTTT. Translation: CASSIQGSQPQHF.

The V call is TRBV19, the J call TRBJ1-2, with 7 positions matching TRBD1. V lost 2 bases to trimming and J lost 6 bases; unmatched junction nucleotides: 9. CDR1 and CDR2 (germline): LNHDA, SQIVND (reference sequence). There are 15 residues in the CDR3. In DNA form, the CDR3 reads TGTGCCAGTAGTATACCCCCAGGGAGGGGGCATGGCTACACCTTC. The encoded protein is CASSIPPGRGHGYTF.

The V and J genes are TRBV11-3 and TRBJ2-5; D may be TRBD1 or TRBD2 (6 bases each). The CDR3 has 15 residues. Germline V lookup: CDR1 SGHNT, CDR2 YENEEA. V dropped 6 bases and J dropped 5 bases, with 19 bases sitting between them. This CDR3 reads CASSRDGGGRETQYF. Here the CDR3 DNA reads TGTGCCAGCAGTCGAGATGGAGGGGGGAGGGAGACCCAGTACTTC.

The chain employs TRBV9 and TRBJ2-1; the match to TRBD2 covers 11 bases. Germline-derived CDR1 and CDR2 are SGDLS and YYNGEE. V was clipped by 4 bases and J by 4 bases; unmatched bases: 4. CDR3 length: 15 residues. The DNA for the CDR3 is TGTGCCAGCAGCCCCGGGACTAGCGGATACAATGAGCAGTTCTTC. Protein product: CASSPGTSGYNEQFF. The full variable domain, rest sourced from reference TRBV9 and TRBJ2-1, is DSGVTQTPKHLITATGQRVTLRCSPRSGDLSVYWYQQSLDQGLQFLIQYYNGEERAKGNILERFSAQQFPDLHSELNLSSLELGDSALYFCASSPGTSGYNEQFFGPGTRLTVL.

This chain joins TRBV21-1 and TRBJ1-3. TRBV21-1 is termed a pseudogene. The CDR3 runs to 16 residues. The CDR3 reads CASSQAAADSGNTIYF. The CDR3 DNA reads TGTGCCAGCAGCCAGGCGGCCGCCGACTCTGGAAACACCATATATTTT.

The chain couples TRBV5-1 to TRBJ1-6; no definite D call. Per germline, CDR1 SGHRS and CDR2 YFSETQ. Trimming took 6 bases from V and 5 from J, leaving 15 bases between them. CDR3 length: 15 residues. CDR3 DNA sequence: TGCGCCAGCACCCGTTTGGGCTACAATAATTCACCCCTCCACTTT. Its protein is CASTRLGYNNSPLHF.

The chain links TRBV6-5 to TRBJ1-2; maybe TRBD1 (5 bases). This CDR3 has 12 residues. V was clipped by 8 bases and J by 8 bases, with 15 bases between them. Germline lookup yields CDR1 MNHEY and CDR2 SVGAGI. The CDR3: CASQGGSGGYTF. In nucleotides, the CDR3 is TGTGCCAGCCAGGGAGGGTCGGGCGGCTACACCTTC.

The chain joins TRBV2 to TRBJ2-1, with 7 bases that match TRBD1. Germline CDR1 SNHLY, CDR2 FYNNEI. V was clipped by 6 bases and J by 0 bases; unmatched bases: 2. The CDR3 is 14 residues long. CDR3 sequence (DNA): TGTGCCAGCAGAGGGGGCTTCTCCTACAATGAGCAGTTCTTC. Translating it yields CASRGGFSYNEQFF.

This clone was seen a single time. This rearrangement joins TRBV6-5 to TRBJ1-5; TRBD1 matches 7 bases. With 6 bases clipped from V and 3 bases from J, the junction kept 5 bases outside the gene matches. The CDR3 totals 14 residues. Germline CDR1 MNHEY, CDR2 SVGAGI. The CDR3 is CASRTQGNNQPQHF. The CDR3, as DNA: TGTGCCAGCAGGACACAGGGGAACAATCAGCCCCAGCATTTT.

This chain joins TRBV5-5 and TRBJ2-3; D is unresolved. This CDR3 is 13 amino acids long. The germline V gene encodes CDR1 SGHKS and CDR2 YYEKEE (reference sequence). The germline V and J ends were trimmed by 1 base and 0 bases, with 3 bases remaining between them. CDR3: CASSLYSTDTQYF. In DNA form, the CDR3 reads TGTGCCAGCAGCTTGTATAGCACAGATACGCAGTATTTT.

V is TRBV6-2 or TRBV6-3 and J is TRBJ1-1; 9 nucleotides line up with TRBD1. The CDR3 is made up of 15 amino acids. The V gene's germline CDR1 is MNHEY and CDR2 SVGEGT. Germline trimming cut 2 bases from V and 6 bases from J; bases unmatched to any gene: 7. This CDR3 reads CASSYHPGQGAEAFF. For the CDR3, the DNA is TGTGCCAGCAGTTACCACCCGGGACAGGGCGCTGAAGCTTTCTTT.

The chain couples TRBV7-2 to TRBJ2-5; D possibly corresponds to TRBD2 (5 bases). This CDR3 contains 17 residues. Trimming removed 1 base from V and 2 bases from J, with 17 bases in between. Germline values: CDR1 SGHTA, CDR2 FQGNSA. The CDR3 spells CASSLGVGGGNQETQYF. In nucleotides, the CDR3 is TGTGCCAGCAGCTTAGGAGTAGGAGGCGGAAATCAAGAGACCCAGTACTTC.

The CDR3 DNA follows: TGTGCCAGCAGTTACTCGAATGTTGGCACAGATACGCAGTATTTT. It specifies CASSYSNVGTDTQYF. The chain employs TRBV6-5 and TRBJ2-3; D call uncertain. The CDR3 runs 15 residues. Germline CDR1 reads MNHEY; CDR2 reads SVGAGI. The ends were cut back, 0 bases at V and 1 base at J, with 8 bases in the middle.

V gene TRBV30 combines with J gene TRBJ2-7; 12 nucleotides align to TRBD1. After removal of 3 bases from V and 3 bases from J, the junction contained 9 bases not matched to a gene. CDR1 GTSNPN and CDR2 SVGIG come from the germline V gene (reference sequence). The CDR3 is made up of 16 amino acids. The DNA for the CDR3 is TGTGCCTGGAGGAGGGGGACAGGGGGCTTCTACTACGAGCAGTACTTC. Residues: CAWRRGTGGFYYEQYF.

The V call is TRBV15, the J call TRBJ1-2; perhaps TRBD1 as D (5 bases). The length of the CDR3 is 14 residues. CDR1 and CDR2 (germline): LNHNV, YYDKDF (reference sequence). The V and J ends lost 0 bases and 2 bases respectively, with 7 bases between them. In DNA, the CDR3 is TGTGCCACCAGCAGAGATGGGGGGAACTATGGCTACACCTTC. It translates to CATSRDGGNYGYTF.

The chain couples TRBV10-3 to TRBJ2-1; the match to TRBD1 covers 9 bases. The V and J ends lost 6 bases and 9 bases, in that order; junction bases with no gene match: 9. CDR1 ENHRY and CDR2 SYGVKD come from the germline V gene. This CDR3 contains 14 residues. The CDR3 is CAIRETRDRAEQFF. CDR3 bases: TGTGCCATCAGGGAGACCCGGGACAGGGCTGAGCAGTTCTTC.

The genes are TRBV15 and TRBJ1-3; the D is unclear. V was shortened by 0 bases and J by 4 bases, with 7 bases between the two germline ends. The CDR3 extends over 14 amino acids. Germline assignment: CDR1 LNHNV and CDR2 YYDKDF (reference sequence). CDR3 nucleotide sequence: TGTGCCACCAGCAGAGATCGAGACGGAAACACCATATATTTT. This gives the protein CATSRDRDGNTIYF.

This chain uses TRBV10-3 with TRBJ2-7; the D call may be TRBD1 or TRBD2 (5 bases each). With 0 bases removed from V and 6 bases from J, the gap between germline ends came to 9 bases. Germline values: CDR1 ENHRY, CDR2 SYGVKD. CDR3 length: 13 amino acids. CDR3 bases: TGTGCCATCAGTGAGTCCGAGGGACGCGAGCAGTACTTC. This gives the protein CAISESEGREQYF.

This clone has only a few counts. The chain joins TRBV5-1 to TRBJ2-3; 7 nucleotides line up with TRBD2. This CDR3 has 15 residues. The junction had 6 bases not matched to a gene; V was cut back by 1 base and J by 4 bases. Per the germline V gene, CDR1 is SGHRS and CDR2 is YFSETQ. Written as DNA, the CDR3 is TGCGCCAGCAGCTTGACTAGCGAATCAGCAGATACGCAGTATTTT. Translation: CASSLTSESADTQYF.

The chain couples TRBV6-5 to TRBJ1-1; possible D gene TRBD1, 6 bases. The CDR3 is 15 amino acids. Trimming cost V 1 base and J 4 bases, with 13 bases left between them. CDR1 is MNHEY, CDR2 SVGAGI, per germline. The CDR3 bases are TGTGCCAGCAGTTACTACGGGGGGCAGGTCACTGAAGCTTTCTTT. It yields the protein CASSYYGGQVTEAFF.

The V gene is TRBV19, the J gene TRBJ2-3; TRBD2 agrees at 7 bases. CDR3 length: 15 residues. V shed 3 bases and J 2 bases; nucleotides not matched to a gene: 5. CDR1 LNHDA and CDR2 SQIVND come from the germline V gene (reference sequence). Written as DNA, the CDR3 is TGTGCCAGTAGTATTAGGGGAGGGATCACAGATACGCAGTATTTT. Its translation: CASSIRGGITDTQYF.

The CDR3, as DNA: TGTGCCAGCAGCTCTAGGGGGGGACGGATTGACTATGGCTACACCTTC. Amino acid sequence: CASSSRGGRIDYGYTF. This chain uses TRBV7-9 with TRBJ1-2; D possibly corresponds to TRBD1 (6 bases). Trimming removed 4 bases at V and 3 bases at J, with 18 bases between. There are 16 residues in the CDR3. The germline V gene encodes CDR1 SEHNR and CDR2 FQNEAQ (reference sequence).